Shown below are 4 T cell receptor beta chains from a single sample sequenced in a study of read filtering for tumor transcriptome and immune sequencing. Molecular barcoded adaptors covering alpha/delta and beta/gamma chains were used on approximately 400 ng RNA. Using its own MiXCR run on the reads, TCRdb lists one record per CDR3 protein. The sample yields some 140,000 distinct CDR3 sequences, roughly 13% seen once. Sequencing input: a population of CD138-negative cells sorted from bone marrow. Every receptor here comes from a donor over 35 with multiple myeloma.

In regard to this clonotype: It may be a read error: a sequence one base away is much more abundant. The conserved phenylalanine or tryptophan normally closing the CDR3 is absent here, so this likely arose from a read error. CDR3 DNA sequence: TGTGCCAGCAGCTTCCCCCAGGACAGTACCTACGAGCAGTACTAC. This translates into CASSFPQDSTYEQYY. The chain recombines TRBV7-9 with TRBJ2-7; D may be TRBD1 (6 bases). This CDR3 has 15 residues. Trimming took 3 bases from V and 2 from J, leaving 14 bases between them. CDR1 is SEHNR and CDR2 is FQNEAQ in the germline V gene (reference sequence).

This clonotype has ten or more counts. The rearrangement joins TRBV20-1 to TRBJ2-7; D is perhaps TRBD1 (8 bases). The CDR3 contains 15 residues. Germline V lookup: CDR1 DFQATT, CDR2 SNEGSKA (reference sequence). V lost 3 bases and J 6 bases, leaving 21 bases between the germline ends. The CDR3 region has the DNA TGCAGTGCTAGGGGGGGGACAGGAGACCTGGGCGAGCAGTACTTC. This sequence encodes CSARGGTGDLGEQYF.

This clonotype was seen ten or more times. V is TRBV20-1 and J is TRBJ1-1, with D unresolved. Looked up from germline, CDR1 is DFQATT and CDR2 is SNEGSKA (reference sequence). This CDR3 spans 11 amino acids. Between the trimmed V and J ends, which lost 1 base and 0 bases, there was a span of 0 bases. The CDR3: CSARVNTEAFF. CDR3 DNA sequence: TGCAGTGCTAGAGTGAACACTGAAGCTTTCTTT.

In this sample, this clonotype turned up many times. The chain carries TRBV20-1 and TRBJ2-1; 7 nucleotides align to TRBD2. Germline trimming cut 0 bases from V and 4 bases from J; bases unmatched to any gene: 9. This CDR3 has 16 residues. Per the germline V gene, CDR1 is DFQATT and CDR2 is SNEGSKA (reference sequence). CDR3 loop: CSARDMGGVGYNEQFF. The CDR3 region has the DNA TGCAGTGCTAGAGATATGGGAGGGGTGGGGTACAATGAGCAGTTCTTC.